This entry lists 19 T cell receptor beta chains sequenced from one sample in a study of Ad26.COV2.S vaccination and SARS-CoV-2 variants. Repertoires were generated with immunoSEQ multiplex PCR, while TCRdb's copy carries only in-frame clones and drops some. Of 350,000 to 500,000 clones listed, roughly 90% were seen once; the top ten hold roughly 4%. Treatment here: approximately 18 received Ad26.COV2.S at low or high dose, single or two shots; 5 received placebo; per-sample allocation not given. Vaccine and placebo recipients were sampled on day 63 after the first injection. The sequenced sample was peripheral blood, obtained in a trial of Ad26.COV2.S vaccine versus placebo. These receptors were taken from a person between 18 and 60 years old who received the Ad26.COV2.S COVID-19 vaccine or a placebo.

The chain is built from TRBV5-4 and TRBJ2-4; possibly TRBD2 for D (6 bases). This CDR3 is built from 13 residues. Trimming left V 3 bases short and J 12 bases short, with 16 bases between. Germline lookup yields CDR1 SGHNT and CDR2 YYREEE (reference sequence). CDR3 region: CASSWGEQGSQYF. CDR3 sequence (DNA): TGTGCCAGCAGCTGGGGGGAGCAAGGAAGTCAGTACTTC.

The chain uses TRBV5-4 and TRBJ2-5; possibly TRBD1 or TRBD2 for D (5 bases each). This CDR3 comprises 14 residues. CDR1 and CDR2 from the germline V gene are SGHNT and YYREEE (reference sequence). The ends were cut back, 7 bases at V and 5 bases at J, with 18 bases in the middle. The CDR3: CASYSPGPMETQYF. CDR3 nucleotide sequence: TGTGCCAGCTATAGTCCGGGACCCATGGAGACCCAGTACTTC.

Details on this clone: The same CDR3 also results from other DNA sequences found in this sample. The chain joins TRBV18 to TRBJ2-7; no definite D call. Per germline, CDR1 KGHSH and CDR2 LQKENI. The V gene lost 3 bases and the J gene lost 1 base, with 7 bases spanning the gap. CDR3 length equals 13 residues. The CDR3 coding sequence is TGTGCCAGCTCACCGGGGTCGTCCTACGAGCAGTACTTC. It is translated as CASSPGSSYEQYF.

The CDR3 DNA is TGCGCCAGCAGTCACTCCCCGCACAGGGGGCGCGGGGAGACCCAGTACTTC. Its protein product is CASSHSPHRGRGETQYF. The chain carries TRBV23-1 and TRBJ2-5; the match to TRBD1 covers 9 bases. TRBV23-1 is filed as an ORF, its function uncertain. This CDR3 region has 17 residues. With V trimmed by 3 bases and J by 5 bases, 13 bases remained unmatched.

This clone occurred a few times. The chain uses TRBV7-9 and TRBJ1-1, with D perhaps matching TRBD1 (6 bases). The germline gives CDR1 SEHNR, CDR2 FQNEAQ (reference sequence). The CDR3 is 14 amino acids. V lost 4 bases to trimming and J lost 0 bases, with 9 bases between them. In nucleotides, the CDR3 is TGTGCCAGCAGCTATCCAGGGGTGAACACTGAAGCTTTCTTT. Its translation is CASSYPGVNTEAFF.

The gene calls are TRBV15 and TRBJ1-5; maybe TRBD1 (6 bases). Germline lookup yields CDR1 LNHNV and CDR2 YYDKDF (reference sequence). This CDR3 is 14 amino acids long. V lost 0 bases and J 5 bases, leaving 8 bases between the germline ends. The CDR3 sequence: CATSREQGDQPQHF. CDR3 bases: TGTGCCACCAGCAGAGAACAGGGCGATCAGCCCCAGCATTTT.

Only one count was recorded for this clone. The chain carries TRBV19 and TRBJ2-3; TRBD2 agrees at 8 bases. V was clipped by 7 bases and J by 3 bases; unmatched bases: 15. The CDR3 length is 17 residues. The V gene's germline CDR1 is LNHDA and CDR2 SQIVND (reference sequence). The CDR3 DNA reads as TGTGCCAGTACCCCACAAGGAGTAGCGGGGAGAACAGATACGCAGTATTTT. Translated: CASTPQGVAGRTDTQYF.

This chain links TRBV25-1 with TRBJ2-7; 9 bases align to TRBD1. This CDR3 spans 13 amino acids. CDR1 is MGHDK, CDR2 SYGVNS, per germline. J lost 9 bases, V lost 6 bases, and 9 bases had no gene match. DNA of the CDR3: TGTGCCAGCAGGGGACAGGGTCTCTGGGGGCAGTACTTC. Amino acids: CASRGQGLWGQYF.

The V and J genes are TRBV6-2 or TRBV6-3 and TRBJ2-2; 8 nucleotides agree with TRBD2. CDR1 is MNHEY, CDR2 SVGEGT, per germline. This CDR3 contains 18 residues. The J segment lost 4 bases and the V segment lost 0 bases, leaving 10 bases of the junction unmatched. The CDR3 DNA reads TGTGCCAGCAGTTACTCCGGCGGGGGGTTACGGAGCACCGGGGAGCTGTTTTTT. Translating gives CASSYSGGGLRSTGELFF.

The V call is TRBV7-2, the J call TRBJ1-5, with 10 bases that match TRBD1. V shed 1 base and J 2 bases; nucleotides not matched to a gene: 2. Germline CDR1 reads SGHTA; CDR2 reads FQGNSA. CDR3 length: 16 residues. The chain's CDR3 is CASSLGDRGRNQPQHF. DNA for the CDR3: TGTGCCAGCAGCTTAGGGGACAGGGGTCGCAATCAGCCCCAGCATTTT.

The V and J genes are TRBV19 and TRBJ2-7; 13 bases map to TRBD2. CDR1 and CDR2 from the germline V gene are LNHDA and SQIVND (reference sequence). There are 15 residues in the CDR3. J was trimmed by 2 bases and V by 4 bases; bases with no gene match: 2. The CDR3 is CASSKGTSGTYEQYF. In DNA, the CDR3 is TGTGCCAGTAGTAAAGGGACTAGCGGGACCTACGAGCAGTACTTC. The variable domain in full, with the rest retrieved from reference TRBV19 and TRBJ2-7, is DGGITQSPKYLFRKEGQNVTLSCEQNLNHDAMYWYRQDPGQGLRLIYYSQIVNDFQKGDIAEGYSVSREKKESFPLTVTSAQKNPTAFYLCASSKGTSGTYEQYFGPGTRLTVT.

The chain combines TRBV5-1 with TRBJ2-2; 12 nucleotides align to TRBD2. V lost 4 bases to trimming and J lost 4 bases; unmatched junction nucleotides: 14. This CDR3 comprises 19 residues. Per germline, CDR1 SGHRS and CDR2 YFSETQ. The CDR3: CASSPEPTSGGPRTGELFF. The CDR3 region has the DNA TGCGCCAGCAGCCCAGAACCGACTAGCGGGGGCCCCCGCACCGGGGAGCTGTTTTTT.

This chain uses TRBV5-6 with TRBJ2-7; no clear D gene. This CDR3 has 13 residues. V gave up 0 bases and J gave up 3 bases, with 7 bases separating them. Germline CDR1 and CDR2: SGHDT and YYEEEE. CDR3: CASSLGGDYEQYF. Here the CDR3 DNA reads TGTGCCAGCAGCTTGGGTGGGGACTACGAGCAGTACTTC.

The chain is built from TRBV4-3 and TRBJ2-5, with TRBD2 matching 10 bases. V shed 6 bases, J shed 4 bases, and the junction held 14 bases outside the gene matches. Germline CDR1 is LGHNA and CDR2 is YSLEER. CDR3 length: 17 residues. In DNA, the CDR3 is TGCGCCAGCAGTCCAAGAATGGAGGCTAGCGGGGGAGAGACCCAGTACTTC. Translated: CASSPRMEASGGETQYF.

J is TRBJ2-5 and V is TRBV28, with TRBD1 matching 8 bases. The V gene end was trimmed by 6 bases and the J gene end by 5 bases; junction bases not matched to a gene: 11. Looked up from germline, CDR1 is MDHEN and CDR2 is SYDVKM. This CDR3 contains 15 residues. CDR3 sequence reads: CASRLPGQAVETQYF. In nucleotides, the CDR3 is TGTGCCAGCAGGCTGCCGGGACAGGCGGTCGAGACCCAGTACTTC.

The gene calls are TRBV9 and TRBJ2-3, with D tentatively TRBD2 (6 bases). Germline loops: CDR1 SGDLS, CDR2 YYNGEE. V dropped 4 bases and J dropped 3 bases, with 18 bases sitting between them. The CDR3 length is 16 residues. CDR3 sequence: CASSLRLGLGTDTQYF. In nucleotides, the CDR3 is TGTGCCAGCAGCCTAAGACTAGGATTAGGAACAGATACGCAGTATTTT.

The chain uses TRBV10-1 and TRBJ2-7; D is possibly TRBD1 or TRBD2 (5 bases each). Germline assignment: CDR1 WNHNN and CDR2 SYGVQD (reference sequence). The CDR3 extends over 13 amino acids. Trimming shortened V by 6 bases and J by 2 bases, and 11 bases separated the two germline ends. The CDR3 DNA sequence: TGCGCCAGCAGCCGGGACGTTGCCTACGAGCAGTACTTC. This translates into CASSRDVAYEQYF.

The V gene is TRBV7-9, the J gene TRBJ2-1; 10 positions match TRBD2. V trimming: 11 bases; J trimming: 2 bases; junction bases outside the gene matches: 6. From germline, CDR1 is SEHNR and CDR2 FQNEAQ (reference sequence). The CDR3 length is 14 residues. CDR3 sequence reads: CALSSGGTYNEQFF. CDR3 DNA sequence: TGTGCCCTGTCTAGCGGGGGCACCTACAATGAGCAGTTCTTC. The full variable domain, its missing parts supplied by reference TRBV7-9 and TRBJ2-1, is DTGVSQNPRHKITKRGQNVTFRCDPISEHNRLYWYRQTLGQGPEFLTYFQNEAQLEKSRLLSDRFSAERPKGSFSTLEIQRTEQGDSAMYLCALSSGGTYNEQFFGPGTRLTVL.

This clone has just one count. CDR3 sequence reads: CASSQTGQEAYEQYF. The CDR3 nucleotides are TGCGCCAGCAGTCAGACCGGACAGGAAGCCTACGAGCAGTACTTC. The chain joins TRBV23-1 to TRBJ2-7, with TRBD1 matching 7 bases. TRBV23-1 is an open reading frame, and its role is uncertain. The CDR3 contains 15 residues. V was clipped by 3 bases and J by 2 bases; unmatched bases: 7.